This is a list of T cell receptor beta chains from one sample in a study of T cells in Graves' hyperthyroidism and ophthalmopathy. TCRdb processed the multiplex PCR reads anew with MiXCR; each CDR3 protein has one entry. Among about 200,000 distinct CDR3 sequences listed, approximately 17% were seen once. Sequencing input: blood. The receptors come from a man aged 50 to 60 with Graves' hyperthyroidism. CDR3s include the opening cysteine and the closing phenylalanine or tryptophan. Each record gives: D gene, J gene, clone size, V gene, CDR3 DNA, CDR3 protein. A D gene is named only where the DNA matches it firmly. Rows give clone size only sometimes, using once, few, many, or a class for an expanded clone.

>TRBD1|TRBJ2-7|many|TRBV20-1
TGCAGTGTCGTCGGACAGGGGGGCTACGAGCAGTACTTC
CSVVGQGGYEQYF
>.|TRBJ1-2|.|TRBV6-2/TRBV6-3
TGTGCCAGCAGTCGGGACATTGGCTACACCTTC
CASSRDIGYTF
>TRBD1|TRBJ1-1|many|TRBV5-5
TGTGCCAGCAGCTTGTGGGGAGGACAGGGGAACACTGAAGCTTTCTTT
CASSLWGGQGNTEAFF
>TRBD2|TRBJ2-7|many|TRBV2
TGTGCCAGCAGTGAACGGGCGGGAGGGGCCGAGCAGTACTTC
CASSERAGGAEQYF
>TRBD2|TRBJ2-3|many|TRBV5-5
TGTGCCAGCAGCTTGGCGCCTAGCGGGAGCGGTGGAGATACGCAGTATTTT
CASSLAPSGSGGDTQYF
>TRBD2|TRBJ2-1|.|TRBV7-3
TGTGCCAGCAGCTCAGGACTAGCGGGATCCTACAATGAGCAGTTCTTT
CASSSGLAGSYNEQFF
>.|TRBJ2-3|many|TRBV20-1
TGCAGTGCTCGCCGGGGTGATACGCAGTATTTT
CSARRGDTQYF
>.|TRBJ1-2|many|TRBV10-3
TGTGCCATCAGTGAGTCGAGAGGGGGCTACACCTTC
CAISESRGGYTF
>.|TRBJ2-7|few|TRBV9
TGTGCCAGCAGCGGAAACGACAGGTTCCACGAGCAGTACTTC
CASSGNDRFHEQYF
>TRBD2|TRBJ2-3|many|TRBV5-1
TGCGCCAGCAGCTGGGGGACTAGCGGGAGCACAGATACGCAGTATTTT
CASSWGTSGSTDTQYF
>TRBD2|TRBJ2-3|few|TRBV29-1
TGCAGCGTTGTTCTAGCGGGAGGGCCTTATACGCAGTATTTT
CSVVLAGGPYTQYF
>.|TRBJ2-1|.|TRBV7-9
TGTGCCAGCAGCTTAGCGGCTGCAAGGGGCTATGAGCAGTTCTTC
CASSLAAARGYEQFF
>.|TRBJ1-4|many|TRBV2
TGTGCCAGCAGTGAAGTCGGGGCAGATGGTGAAAAACTGTTTTTT
CASSEVGADGEKLFF
>.|TRBJ2-3|few|TRBV5-1
TGCGCCAGCGGAGACAAAAGTGTTGATACGCAGTATTTT
CASGDKSVDTQYF
>.|TRBJ2-6|.|TRBV2
TGTGCCAGCAGTGAAGACTCTGGGGCCAACGTCCTGACTTTC
CASSEDSGANVLTF
>TRBD1|TRBJ1-1|few|TRBV29-1
TGCAGCGCGGAAGGGGGCAGGTTGAACACTGAAGCTTTCTTT
CSAEGGRLNTEAFF
>.|TRBJ2-7|.|TRBV7-2
TGTGCCAGCAGCCCCGGTGGGGCGATCTACGAGCAGTACTTC
CASSPGGAIYEQYF
>TRBD2|TRBJ2-1|many|TRBV18
TGTGCCAGCTCGAGCGGGAGGGGTTACTACAATGAGCAGTTCTTC
CASSSGRGYYNEQFF
>.|TRBJ2-5|.|TRBV15
TGTGCCACCAGCAGAGATCGGAGTAGTGCGGAGACCCAGTACTTC
CATSRDRSSAETQYF
>.|TRBJ1-1|many|TRBV27
TGTGCCAGCAGTTTGGGGGGAATGAACACTGAAGCTTTCTTT
CASSLGGMNTEAFF
>.|TRBJ2-4|few|TRBV30
TGTGCCTGGGCACCAAGGGGGTCCAAAAACATTCAGTACTTC
CAWAPRGSKNIQYF
>.|TRBJ2-2|.|TRBV7-9
TGTGCCAGCAGAAAAGGACACAGAGGGGCGAAGAACACCGGGGAGCTGTTTTTT
CASRKGHRGAKNTGELFF
>TRBD1|TRBJ1-6|few|TRBV18
TGTGCCAGCTCACCAACCGACAGGGGTTCACCCCTCCACTTT
CASSPTDRGSPLHF
>TRBD2|TRBJ2-7|many|TRBV6-2/TRBV6-3
TGTGCCAGCACTCCTCGGACTAGCGGGAGCTACGAGCAGTACTTC
CASTPRTSGSYEQYF
>TRBD2|TRBJ2-3|few|TRBV12-3/TRBV12-4
TGTGCCAGCAGCCGCAAACTAGCGGGAGGTGGGGATACGCAGTATTTT
CASSRKLAGGGDTQYF
>TRBD1|TRBJ2-2|many|TRBV5-1
TGCGCCAGCAGCTTCACTCAGGGGGCCGGGGAGCTGTTTTTT
CASSFTQGAGELFF
>TRBD2|TRBJ2-5|many|TRBV6-2/TRBV6-3
TGTGCCAGCAGTCGCCTAGCGGGAGGGCCTCGTTCAGAGACCCAGTACTTC
CASSRLAGGPRSETQYF
>TRBD2|TRBJ2-5|many|TRBV12-5
TGTGCTAGTGGTTGGGGACTAGCGGGAGTTCGTGAGACCCAGTACTTC
CASGWGLAGVRETQYF
>.|TRBJ2-5|many|TRBV7-8
TGTGCCAGCAGCCCCCAACGGGTGGTCGGGGCCCCAGAGACCCAGTACTTC
CASSPQRVVGAPETQYF
>.|TRBJ2-5|many|TRBV7-9
TGTGCCAGCAGCCCGGGGGACCAAGAGACCCAGTACTTC
CASSPGDQETQYF
>TRBD1|TRBJ2-7|many|TRBV10-3
TGTGCCATCAGTGACTACACCAGGGGGCCCTACGAGCAGTACTTC
CAISDYTRGPYEQYF
>.|TRBJ2-3|few|TRBV4-2
TGTGCCAGCAGCCAAGATTTGGCTAGAGATTCCACAGATACGCAGTATTTT
CASSQDLARDSTDTQYF
>.|TRBJ1-2|few|TRBV20-1
TGCAGTGCTAGAGATCGGGTTTATGGCTACACCTTC
CSARDRVYGYTF
>.|TRBJ2-1|few|TRBV5-4
TGTGCCAGCAGCATAGGGGGAGGCTACTACAATGAGCAGTTCTTC
CASSIGGGYYNEQFF
>.|TRBJ2-3|many|TRBV7-2
TGTGCCAGCAGCTCCGCTTATTTAGGAGATACGCAGTATTTT
CASSSAYLGDTQYF
>.|TRBJ1-1|few|TRBV12-3/TRBV12-4
TGTGCCAGCAGTCGTACAGATACAAACACTGAAGCTTTCTTT
CASSRTDTNTEAFF
>.|TRBJ2-2|few|TRBV5-1
TGCGCCAGCAGCTTGGCTCTCCCCCGAGAGGAGCTGTTTTTT
CASSLALPREELFF
>.|TRBJ1-4|.|TRBV18
TGTGCCAGCTCAGAGGGGGCAACTAATGAAAAACTGTTTTTT
CASSEGATNEKLFF
>.|TRBJ1-6|many|TRBV3-1
TGTGCCAGCAGCCAAGGCGGGTCGGGGTCACCCCTCCACTTT
CASSQGGSGSPLHF
>TRBD1|TRBJ1-2|many|TRBV18
TGTGCCAGCTCGGGACAGGAGCGAGGCTACACCTTC
CASSGQERGYTF
>TRBD1|TRBJ2-7|many|TRBV2
TGTGCCAGCAGGCGGACAGGACGTACCTACGAGCAGTACTTC
CASRRTGRTYEQYF
>TRBD2|TRBJ2-2|few|TRBV20-1
TGCAGTGCGACACTCTACGGGGCACTAGCGGGAGGGGCTACCGGGGAGCTGTTTTTT
CSATLYGALAGGATGELFF
>.|TRBJ2-5|.|TRBV9
TGTGCCAGCAGCGTAGGTGGGGAGACCCAGTACTTC
CASSVGGETQYF
>.|TRBJ1-5|many|TRBV2
TGTGCCAGCAGTGAAGTTTCCTTCCCTCAGGGACAGCCCCAGCATTTT
CASSEVSFPQGQPQHF
>TRBD2|TRBJ2-5|many|TRBV9
TGTGCCAGCAGCGTAGGCCTAGCGGGGTCGGGAAGGACCCAGTACTTC
CASSVGLAGSGRTQYF
>.|TRBJ2-5|few|TRBV6-5
TGTGCCAGCGGTAACGTCAGGTACCAAGAGACCCAGTACTTC
CASGNVRYQETQYF
>.|TRBJ2-7|many|TRBV6-1
TGTGCCAGCAGTGAGCTCTCGAAGGCAGGAGTGACCTACGAGCAGTACTTC
CASSELSKAGVTYEQYF
>.|TRBJ2-2|.|TRBV6-8
TGTGCCAGCAGTTACTCGGTCGGGGAGCTGTTTTTT
CASSYSVGELFF
>.|TRBJ1-5|many|TRBV7-2
TGTGCCAGCAGCTTAGTTTGGCAGGGCAATCAGCCCCAGCATTTT
CASSLVWQGNQPQHF
>.|TRBJ1-6|many|TRBV7-2
TGTGCCAGCAGCTTAGGGGGGTTTGGTAATTCACCCCTCCACTTT
CASSLGGFGNSPLHF
>.|TRBJ1-1|.|TRBV2
TGTGCCAGCATTCCGGGATCTGGAACTGAAGCTTTCTTT
CASIPGSGTEAFF
>.|TRBJ2-3|many|TRBV7-9
TGTGCCAGCACTATGACCTTGTACGGAGATACGCAGTATTTT
CASTMTLYGDTQYF
>.|TRBJ1-4|.|TRBV5-1
TGCGCCAGCAGCTTGAAACATCCAACTAATGAAAAACTGTTTTTT
CASSLKHPTNEKLFF
>TRBD2|TRBJ2-7|.|TRBV11-2
TGTGCCAGCAGCAGGGATCTAGCGGGAGGGCCCTTCCACGAGCAGTACTTC
CASSRDLAGGPFHEQYF
>.|TRBJ2-7|many|TRBV28
TGTGCCAGCAGTCCAGACAGGGAGGGGTACGAGCAGTACTTC
CASSPDREGYEQYF
>.|TRBJ2-2|many|TRBV3-1
TGTGCCAGCAGCCAAGTGGTGGTCACTAAAAATAAGGAGCTGTTTTTT
CASSQVVVTKNKELFF
>TRBD1|TRBJ1-2|many|TRBV28
TGTGCCAGCAGCCTAGGGGACAGGTTGGCTGGCTACACCTTC
CASSLGDRLAGYTF
>.|TRBJ2-7|many|TRBV20-1
TGCAGTGCTAGACCCAACTACGAGCAGTACTTC
CSARPNYEQYF
>TRBD2|TRBJ2-1|few|TRBV7-2
TGTGCCAGCACCCGAGCGGGAGATCTTACTGAGCAGTTCTTC
CASTRAGDLTEQFF
>TRBD2|TRBJ2-3|.|TRBV20-1
TGCAGTGCTAGAAACCCCGGGACTAGCGGGAGCTACAGCACAGATACGCAGTATTTT
CSARNPGTSGSYSTDTQYF